This TCR beta chain was profiled in a study of T cell repertoires in ileal Crohn's disease. Whole-study findings and limits: Clonal expansions were more frequent in active smokers than non-smokers at surgery. All patients with clonality above 26.8% had endoscopic recurrence.

Comments on this clone: Its target is not known.

Trimming took off 3 bases at V and 0 bases at J, with 13 bases between the two ends. The CDR3 is 16 amino acids. Per the germline V gene, CDR1 is SGDLS and CDR2 is YYNGEE. Measured with immunoSEQ multiplex PCR; TCRdb has only the in-frame clones, and not every one. The sample shows approximately 5,400 clones, about 80% of them seen only once. Specified time point: inflamed ileum from the surgical specimen. Eligibility required adulthood, ileal or ileocolonic Crohn's disease and indicated ileocolonic resection. This receptor was obtained from an adult with Crohn's disease. Sequenced sample: ileal tissue. J is TRBJ2-1 and V is TRBV9; D call uncertain. CDR3 loop: CASSEASLSSYNEQFF. The CDR3, as DNA: TGTGCCAGCAGCGAAGCGAGTTTAAGCTCCTACAATGAGCAGTTCTTC. Supplemented by reference TRBV9 and TRBJ2-1, the full variable domain reads DSGVTQTPKHLITATGQRVTLRCSPRSGDLSVYWYQQSLDQGLQFLIQYYNGEERAKGNILERFSAQQFPDLHSELNLSSLELGDSALYFCASSEASLSSYNEQFFGPGTRLTVL.